This T cell receptor beta chain was profiled in a study of cytomegalovirus exposure and HLA in healthy donors. PCR was performed using 60 Vbeta and 13 Jbeta primers. Data came from immunoSEQ multiplex PCR; TCRdb stores just in-frame clones and leaves some out. Found here are roughly 190,000 clones, roughly three quarters of them singletons; the top ten hold roughly 1.4%. The origin of this receptor is a woman aged 45-65 years in good health and CMV-seronegative. What was sequenced was PBMCs.

For the CDR3, the DNA is TGTGCCAGCAGTTGCCTGGGACAGGGGGCGGTTACTGAAGCTTTCTTT. Its protein is CASSCLGQGAVTEAFF. The V and J genes are TRBV6-5 and TRBJ1-1, with 12 bases aligning to TRBD1. V shed 4 bases, J shed 5 bases, and the junction held 8 bases outside the gene matches. This CDR3 region has 16 residues. Germline CDR1 is MNHEY and CDR2 is SVGAGI.